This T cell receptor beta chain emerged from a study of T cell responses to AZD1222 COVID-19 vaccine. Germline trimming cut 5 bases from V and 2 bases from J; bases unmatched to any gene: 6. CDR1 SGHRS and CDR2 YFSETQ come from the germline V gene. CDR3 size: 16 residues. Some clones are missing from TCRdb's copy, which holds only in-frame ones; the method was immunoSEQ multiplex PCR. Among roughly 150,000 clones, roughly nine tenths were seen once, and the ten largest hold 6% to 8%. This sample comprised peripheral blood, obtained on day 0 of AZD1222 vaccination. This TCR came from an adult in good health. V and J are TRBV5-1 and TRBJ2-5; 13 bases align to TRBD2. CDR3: CASRLPLAGGQETQYF. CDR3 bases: TGCGCCAGCAGACTCCCACTAGCGGGGGGGCAAGAGACCCAGTACTTC.